This TCR beta chain stems from a study of control samples from healthy donors and cancer patients. The assay was immunoSEQ multiplex PCR, and TCRdb's table has in-frame clones only and misses some. Counted here are tens of thousands of clones, 84% occurring once; the ten biggest clones make up over 30%. The CDR3 covers 10 residues. CDR1 and CDR2 from the germline V gene are DFQATT and SNEGSKA (reference sequence). Regarding this clone: At one boundary the junction diverges from the germline segment, which might be a read error.

Sequenced input: PBMCs. The chain couples TRBV20-1 to TRBJ2-1; possibly TRBD1 or TRBD2 for D (5 bases each). The clonotype comes from a man aged 70 or older with lung cancer. CDR3 sequence: CSALRDRVLF. In nucleotides, the CDR3 is TGCAGTGCTCTCAGGGACCGGGTACTCTTC.